One and the same sample provided the 32 T cell receptor beta chains below, sequenced in a study of T-cell reconstitution after alpha-beta-depleted transplantation in children. This sample's TCRbeta library carried unique molecular identifier barcodes. MiXCR was run by TCRdb on the PCR reads, yielding one entry per CDR3 protein. The data hold 600,000 to 700,000 distinct CDR3 sequences, with 16% observed a single time. This specimen was PBMCs from the stem cell graft donor, taken from the stem cell graft. The receptors were gathered from a human donor who donated a stem cell graft to a child with acute myeloid leukemia.

This clonotype was seen repeatedly, ten times or more. The chain carries TRBV20-1 and TRBJ2-2; maybe TRBD1 (5 bases). Trimming stripped 5 bases from V and 2 bases from J, with 9 bases between. CDR3 size: 13 residues. Germline V gene data show CDR1 as DFQATT and CDR2 as SNEGSKA (reference sequence). As DNA, the CDR3 is TGCAGTGCTCCCGACAGAAACACCGGGGAGCTGTTTTTT. Translated, it gives CSAPDRNTGELFF.

J is TRBJ2-3 and V is TRBV28; TRBD1 agrees at 10 bases. Germline CDR1 reads MDHEN; CDR2 reads SYDVKM. V lost 3 bases, J lost 3 bases, and 6 bases stayed unmatched. There are 16 residues in the CDR3. The CDR3 DNA reads as TGTGCCAGCAGTTTCCAGACAGGGGGCCTTACAGATACGCAGTATTTT. It is translated as CASSFQTGGLTDTQYF.

This clonotype was picked up a small number of times. This chain uses TRBV6-1 with TRBJ2-3; tentatively, D is TRBD1 (6 bases). This CDR3 has 14 amino acids. Germline V gives CDR1 MNHNS, CDR2 SASEGT. The V and J ends lost 8 bases and 6 bases respectively, with 18 bases between them. The CDR3 DNA follows: TGTGCCAGCCTTCCCAGGGGTGGTTCGGATACGCAGTATTTT. As protein: CASLPRGGSDTQYF.

This clonotype was seen a few times. The V call is TRBV5-1, the J call TRBJ1-1; 7 positions agree with TRBD1. V was pared by 5 bases and J by 1 base, with 5 bases of the junction left unmatched. In germline, CDR1 is SGHRS, CDR2 YFSETQ. This CDR3 region has 14 residues. The CDR3 coding sequence is TGCGCCAGCAGGACAGGGAACCCGAACACTGAAGCTTTCTTT. Its protein is CASRTGNPNTEAFF.

Notes on this clonotype: One end of the junction fails to match germline, which may point to a read error. This chain connects TRBV7-6 to TRBJ2-3, with no clear D. CDR1 SGHVS and CDR2 FNYEAQ come from the germline V gene. The CDR3 is 12 residues long. The CDR3 loop reads CASRDGTDTQNF. The CDR3 DNA is TGTGCCAGCAGAGACGGAACAGATACGCAGAATTTT.

The chain couples TRBV5-1 to TRBJ1-2, with D maybe TRBD1 (6 bases). The CDR3 sequence is 11 residues long. Trimming cost V 9 bases and J 5 bases, with 11 bases left between them. Germline lookup yields CDR1 SGHRS and CDR2 YFSETQ. The DNA for the CDR3 is TGCGCCACCTCGACAGGATATGGCTACACCTTC. This translates into CATSTGYGYTF.

This clonotype was counted a few times. V usage is TRBV9 and J usage is TRBJ2-4, with a weak D call TRBD2 (7 bases). The V end was cut by 0 bases, the J end by 9 bases, with 13 bases between. CDR3 size: 14 residues. Germline V lookup: CDR1 SGDLS, CDR2 YYNGEE. This chain's CDR3 is CASSVDRGGGIQYF. Written as DNA, the CDR3 is TGTGCCAGCAGCGTAGATCGGGGAGGGGGCATTCAGTACTTC.

In this sample, this clonotype turned up many times. The chain links TRBV20-1 to TRBJ2-3; 9 positions match TRBD1. Looked up from germline, CDR1 is DFQATT and CDR2 is SNEGSKA (reference sequence). The ends lost 3 bases at V and 5 bases at J; junction bases unmatched: 6. There are 14 residues in the CDR3. The CDR3 nucleotides read TGCAGTGCTAGTCATCGGACAGGGGAAGATACGCAGTATTTT. It translates to CSASHRTGEDTQYF.

This clonotype occurred a few times. CDR3 sequence: CSARDLSGGVLPEQYF. The CDR3 region has the DNA TGCAGTGCTAGAGATTTGAGCGGGGGTGTCCTCCCCGAGCAGTACTTC. This chain joins TRBV20-1 and TRBJ2-7, with TRBD2 matching over 8 bases. This CDR3 has 16 residues. V was clipped by 0 bases and J by 6 bases; unmatched bases: 13. Germline CDR1 and CDR2: DFQATT and SNEGSKA (reference sequence).

V and J are TRBV5-1 and TRBJ2-5, with D uncertain. Trimming took 3 bases from V and 2 from J, leaving 11 bases between them. CDR3 size: 14 residues. Germline V gene sequence: CDR1 SGHRS, CDR2 YFSETQ. The CDR3 DNA reads TGCGCCAGCAGCTCGCTTGGGTGGCAAGAGACCCAGTACTTC. Translating gives CASSSLGWQETQYF.

This clonotype was detected many times. The rearrangement links TRBV3-1 to TRBJ2-5; possibly TRBD1 or TRBD2 for D (5 bases each). The V end was cut by 5 bases, the J end by 2 bases, with 18 bases between. Germline values: CDR1 LGHDT, CDR2 YNNKEL (reference sequence). The CDR3 runs to 16 residues. In DNA, the CDR3 is TGTGCCAGCAGCAGGGGAGTGGACGAGAGTCAAGAGACCCAGTACTTC. It codes for CASSRGVDESQETQYF.

This clonotype has ten or more counts. This chain's CDR3 is CSVESGLASEQFF. The CDR3 DNA reads as TGCAGCGTTGAGTCGGGCTTGGCAAGTGAGCAGTTCTTC. The chain recombines TRBV29-1 with TRBJ2-1; D gene uncertain. The CDR3 runs 13 residues. Germline values: CDR1 SQVTM, CDR2 ANQGSEA. Trimming took 3 bases from V and 9 from J, leaving 15 bases between them.

There are a few counts of this clonotype. The chain is built from TRBV18 and TRBJ2-7; D not certain. The CDR3 runs to 14 residues. Germline V gene lookup returns CDR1 KGHSH and CDR2 LQKENI. V lost 0 bases, J lost 2 bases, and 8 bases lay in between. The CDR3 nucleotides read TGTGCCAGCTCACCACCGTCAACCCCCTACGAGCAGTACTTC. It encodes CASSPPSTPYEQYF.

This chain joins TRBV27 and TRBJ2-4, with TRBD1 matching over 8 bases. The CDR3 has 17 amino acids. Germline CDR1 MNHEY, CDR2 SMNVEV (reference sequence). The junction had 11 bases not matched to a gene; V was cut back by 5 bases and J by 2 bases. The CDR3 bases are TGTGCCAGCAGTACCTGGACAGGGAGATATACCAAAAACATTCAGTACTTC. It codes for CASSTWTGRYTKNIQYF.

This clonotype was seen many times. The chain links TRBV15 to TRBJ1-5; D is ambiguous. Germline CDR1 reads LNHNV; CDR2 reads YYDKDF (reference sequence). Deletions cut 9 bases from V and 6 bases from J, with 21 bases between. CDR3 size: 15 residues. DNA for the CDR3: TGTGCCACTGGAGTCGGGCAGCCTGCGGGTCAGCCCCAGCATTTT. The encoded protein is CATGVGQPAGQPQHF.

This clonotype showed up many times. The CDR3 sequence: CSARGGTGSYEQYF. For the CDR3, the DNA is TGCAGTGCTAGAGGAGGGACAGGATCCTACGAGCAGTACTTC. V usage is TRBV20-1 and J usage is TRBJ2-7; 8 bases match TRBD1. The CDR3 length is 14 residues. The V segment lost 1 base and the J segment 1 base; nucleotides outside the gene matches: 3. Germline V lookup: CDR1 DFQATT, CDR2 SNEGSKA (reference sequence).

J is TRBJ2-5 and V is TRBV7-9; D remains ambiguous. The germline CDR1 and CDR2 sequences are SEHNR and FQNEAQ (reference sequence). The CDR3 is 15 amino acids. Trimming stripped 4 bases from V and 5 bases from J, with 17 bases between. CDR3 loop: CASSSLGGIGETQYF. CDR3 DNA sequence: TGTGCCAGCAGCTCCCTAGGCGGCATAGGGGAGACCCAGTACTTC. The variable domain in full, with the rest retrieved from reference TRBV7-9 and TRBJ2-5, is DTGVSQNPRHKITKRGQNVTFRCDPISEHNRLYWYRQTLGQGPEFLTYFQNEAQLEKSRLLSDRFSAERPKGSFSTLEIQRTEQGDSAMYLCASSSLGGIGETQYFGPGTRLLVL.

This clonotype was seen a handful of times. This sequence joins TRBV9 and TRBJ1-1; D is perhaps TRBD1 (6 bases). The germline V gene encodes CDR1 SGDLS and CDR2 YYNGEE. This CDR3 has 15 amino acids. The V and J ends lost 0 bases and 2 bases respectively, with 11 bases between them. The CDR3 nucleotides read TGTGCCAGCAGCGTAGACGGGGGGCTCAACACTGAAGCTTTCTTT. Its translation is CASSVDGGLNTEAFF. The variable domain in full, with the rest retrieved from reference TRBV9 and TRBJ1-1, is DSGVTQTPKHLITATGQRVTLRCSPRSGDLSVYWYQQSLDQGLQFLIQYYNGEERAKGNILERFSAQQFPDLHSELNLSSLELGDSALYFCASSVDGGLNTEAFFGQGTRLTVV.

This clonotype was detected ten times or more. The genes are TRBV24-1 and TRBJ2-1; D possibly matches TRBD1 or TRBD2 (5 bases each). Per germline, CDR1 KGHDR and CDR2 SFDVKD. The CDR3 has 11 residues. V lost 9 bases, J lost 5 bases, and 7 bases lay in between. Written as DNA, the CDR3 is TGTGCCACCTCGGGACACAATGAGCAGTTCTTC. Amino acid sequence: CATSGHNEQFF.

The chain is built from TRBV29-1 and TRBJ2-3; maybe TRBD1 (6 bases). Looked up from germline, CDR1 is SQVTM and CDR2 is ANQGSEA. V lost 6 bases, J lost 4 bases, and 17 bases lay in between. There are 14 residues in the CDR3. CDR3 protein: CSVDRLERADTQYF. CDR3 sequence (DNA): TGCAGCGTAGACAGGTTGGAACGGGCAGATACGCAGTATTTT.

This clonotype was seen at least ten times. This chain uses TRBV20-1 with TRBJ2-1; 10 bases fit TRBD1. CDR3 length equals 15 residues. Germline CDR1 reads DFQATT; CDR2 reads SNEGSKA (reference sequence). V gave up 3 bases and J gave up 7 bases; unmatched junction bases: 9. This CDR3 is CSARTGGGLGNEQFF. CDR3 coding DNA: TGCAGTGCTAGGACAGGGGGCGGACTGGGGAATGAGCAGTTCTTC.

This clonotype was recorded many times. The chain joins TRBV6-1 to TRBJ2-1; 9 bases match TRBD1. Unmatched junction bases numbered 6, after V lost 9 bases and J lost 3 bases. The CDR3 contains 14 residues. CDR1 and CDR2 from the germline V gene are MNHNS and SASEGT. The CDR3 DNA reads as TGTGCCAGTAAGGACAGGGGAGGCTACAATGAGCAGTTCTTC. Amino acid sequence: CASKDRGGYNEQFF.

This clonotype was counted ten times or more. The chain is built from TRBV9 and TRBJ2-5; D may be TRBD1 (5 bases). This CDR3 has 14 amino acids. Trimming stripped 1 base from V and 4 bases from J, with 11 bases between. CDR1 and CDR2 (germline): SGDLS, YYNGEE. The CDR3 nucleotides read TGTGCCAGCAGCGTAACAGGATTACTAGAGACCCAGTACTTC. This sequence encodes CASSVTGLLETQYF. The complete variable domain, with remaining parts taken from reference TRBV9 and TRBJ2-5, reads DSGVTQTPKHLITATGQRVTLRCSPRSGDLSVYWYQQSLDQGLQFLIQYYNGEERAKGNILERFSAQQFPDLHSELNLSSLELGDSALYFCASSVTGLLETQYFGPGTRLLVL.

This clonotype has just a few counts. The chain combines TRBV20-1 with TRBJ1-5; TRBD1 matches at 8 bases. The J segment lost 3 bases and the V segment lost 6 bases, leaving 10 bases of the junction unmatched. This CDR3 has 15 residues. In germline, CDR1 is DFQATT, CDR2 SNEGSKA (reference sequence). This CDR3 is CSARTGQGSNQPQHF. DNA of the CDR3: TGCAGTGCCAGGACAGGGCAGGGGTCCAATCAGCCCCAGCATTTT.

This chain connects TRBV3-1 to TRBJ1-2; TRBD1 might be the D (6 bases). The CDR3 covers 14 residues. CDR1 is LGHDT, CDR2 YNNKEL, per germline (reference sequence). Trimming took off 1 base at V and 3 bases at J, with 9 bases between the two ends. The CDR3 bases are TGTGCCAGCAGCCAAGCAGGGGTCGACTATGGCTACACCTTC. Protein product: CASSQAGVDYGYTF.

This clonotype came up many times. The rearrangement joins TRBV29-1 to TRBJ2-1; D gene ambiguous. Germline V lookup: CDR1 SQVTM, CDR2 ANQGSEA. The CDR3 covers 9 residues. Trimming stripped 5 bases from V and 6 bases from J, with 2 bases between. The CDR3 DNA sequence: TGCAGCGTTTTCAATGAGCAGTTCTTC. It is translated as CSVFNEQFF.

The chain couples TRBV24-1 to TRBJ2-2; 7 bases fit TRBD2. V lost 6 bases and J lost 2; bases outside the gene matches: 11. The CDR3 has 17 amino acids. CDR1 is KGHDR and CDR2 is SFDVKD in the germline V gene. CDR3 protein: CATSSLPGTTNTGELFF. The CDR3 bases are TGTGCCACCAGTAGCCTTCCCGGGACTACTAACACCGGGGAGCTGTTTTTT.

This clonotype has ten or more counts. V is TRBV29-1 and J is TRBJ2-5; 12 bases map to TRBD1. Germline loops: CDR1 SQVTM, CDR2 ANQGSEA. The V gene end was trimmed by 4 bases and the J gene end by 5 bases; junction bases not matched to a gene: 8. The CDR3 has 15 residues. The CDR3 coding sequence is TGCAGCGTTGTACCCGGGACAGGGGGCCAGGAGACCCAGTACTTC. It yields the protein CSVVPGTGGQETQYF.

This clonotype was detected only a few times. This rearrangement joins TRBV18 to TRBJ2-1; 7 bases line up with TRBD1. The V gene end was trimmed by 3 bases and the J gene end by 0 bases; junction bases not matched to a gene: 5. The CDR3 length is 16 residues. Per germline, CDR1 KGHSH and CDR2 LQKENI. DNA of the CDR3: TGTGCCAGCTCACCCACGACAGGGAGCTCCTACAATGAGCAGTTCTTC. Translating gives CASSPTTGSSYNEQFF.

The V gene is TRBV20-1, the J gene TRBJ1-3; D gene ambiguous. This CDR3 comprises 15 residues. The germline V and J ends were trimmed by 4 bases and 4 bases, with 17 bases remaining between them. Germline CDR1 reads DFQATT; CDR2 reads SNEGSKA (reference sequence). CDR3 nucleotides: TGCAGTGCTAAAGAGGAATCCCAAGAGGGAAACACCATATATTTT. This codes for CSAKEESQEGNTIYF.

This clonotype was observed a handful of times. Mismatch with germline at one junction end may stem from a read error. V usage is TRBV7-6 and J usage is TRBJ1-1; tentatively, D is TRBD1 (5 bases). The CDR3 is made up of 16 amino acids. Germline V CDR1 and CDR2: SGHVS, FNYEAQ. The CDR3 is CASSFGSGLMNTEAFF. The DNA for the CDR3 is TGTGCCAGTAGCTTTGGGTCAGGGCTCATGAACACTGAAGCTTTCTTT.

This chain connects TRBV3-1 to TRBJ1-5, with a weak D call TRBD1 (5 bases). Deletions cut 6 bases from V and 6 bases from J, with 27 bases between. Germline V gene sequence: CDR1 LGHDT, CDR2 YNNKEL (reference sequence). The CDR3 has 18 amino acids. This chain's CDR3 is CASSLGRLRGSGSQPQHF. In DNA form, the CDR3 reads TGTGCCAGCAGTTTGGGTAGACTCCGGGGGTCGGGGAGTCAGCCCCAGCATTTT.